This T cell receptor beta chain is drawn from a study of identical twins. CDR1 and CDR2 from the germline V gene are SNHLY and FYNNEI. V lost 4 bases to trimming and J lost 0 bases, with 10 bases between them. The CDR3 consists of 15 residues. Only healthy Caucasians were enrolled as donors. TCRdb passed the 5' RACE reads through MiXCR, listing each CDR3 protein once. Here the sample spans 420,000 or so distinct CDR3 sequences, around a sixth being singletons. The receptor was isolated from a man over 45 in good health. The chain is built from TRBV2 and TRBJ2-1; D possibly corresponds to TRBD2 (6 bases). Sequencing was done on a sample of naive T cells sorted from blood. In DNA, the CDR3 is TGTGCCAGCAGTGCTTCAGCGGGCTCCTACAATGAGCAGTTCTTC. This sequence encodes CASSASAGSYNEQFF.